This T cell receptor (beta chain) was retrieved from a study of blood T cell repertoires in COVID-19. TCRdb's copy holds only in-frame clones and misses some; the assay was immunoSEQ multiplex PCR. The sample has 150,000 to 200,000 clones, more than 75% seen once. Germline V CDR1 and CDR2: WNHNN, SYGVQD (reference sequence). The V and J ends lost 3 bases and 7 bases respectively, with 9 bases between them. This CDR3 is built from 12 residues. Input material: peripheral blood. This chain uses TRBV10-1 with TRBJ1-2; unclear D gene. The clonotype originates from a human donor in a cohort sampled during active COVID-19. The CDR3 sequence: CASSDGTSGYTF. DNA of the CDR3: TGCGCCAGCAGTGATGGTACGAGTGGCTACACCTTC.